This record looks at one T cell receptor beta chain sequence and its context. Its antigen is not known. This sample was included in a study of T cell responses to AZD1222 COVID-19 vaccine. Study observations and caveats: Among spike-specific TCRs, nearly half reportedly target unmutated variant regions. White British people made up most donors, females outnumbered males, and clonal diversity was possibly underestimated.

TCRdb's table, derived via immunoSEQ multiplex PCR, lists solely in-frame clones and lacks some. The table lists some 180,000 clones, roughly 93% of them singletons. J lost 8 bases, V lost 0 bases, and 3 bases had no gene match. CDR3 length equals 13 residues. Looked up from germline, CDR1 is MNHNY and CDR2 is SVGAGI (reference sequence). This chain uses TRBV6-6 with TRBJ1-2, with 7 bases identical to TRBD1. This receptor was identified in an adult who received the MenACWY meningococcal vaccine as a control. The sample here was peripheral blood, taken 28 days after the second dose of the MenACWY control vaccine. CDR3 in amino acids: CASSYSTGYGYTF. As DNA, the CDR3 is TGTGCCAGCAGTTACTCGACAGGGTACGGCTACACCTTC.